These 32 T cell receptor beta chains were all obtained from the same sample, sequenced in a study of CD8 T cells in Susac syndrome. Random hexamers were used to reverse transcribe roughly 0.5 to 1 ug of RNA. TCRdb recomputed calls from the immunoSEQ multiplex PCR reads with MiXCR, one row per CDR3 protein. The sample lists about 130,000 distinct CDR3 sequences, 90% to 95% seen once, with under 0.095% in the top ten. The sample taken for sequencing was CD4+ T cells from PBMCs. These receptors were obtained from a human donor in good health.

The CDR3 DNA follows: TGTGCCAGCAGCTTAGCGTGGCGGGACCCAGATACGCAGTATTTT. Protein sequence: CASSLAWRDPDTQYF. The chain carries TRBV7-9 and TRBJ2-3; a possible D gene is TRBD2 (6 bases). This CDR3 comprises 15 residues. Between the trimmed V and J ends, which lost 0 bases and 4 bases, there was a span of 11 bases. Germline V gives CDR1 SEHNR, CDR2 FQNEAQ (reference sequence). Full variable domain (remainder filled in from reference TRBV7-9 and TRBJ2-3): DTGVSQNPRHKITKRGQNVTFRCDPISEHNRLYWYRQTLGQGPEFLTYFQNEAQLEKSRLLSDRFSAERPKGSFSTLEIQRTEQGDSAMYLCASSLAWRDPDTQYFGPGTRLTVL.

The CDR3 DNA is TGTGCCAGCAGCCCCGGCGGGGGCCCCTTTGTAACCCAGCATTTT. Amino acid sequence: CASSPGGGPFVTQHF. V usage is TRBV7-9 and J usage is TRBJ1-5; a weak D match, TRBD1 (6 bases). CDR1 is SEHNR, CDR2 FQNEAQ, per germline (reference sequence). The V gene lost 5 bases and the J gene lost 11 bases, with 22 bases spanning the gap. The CDR3 is made up of 15 amino acids.

The chain joins TRBV7-2 to TRBJ1-5, with unresolved D. Trimming took off 5 bases at V and 7 bases at J, with 12 bases between the two ends. This CDR3 has 13 amino acids. In germline, CDR1 is SGHTA, CDR2 FQGNSA. DNA for the CDR3: TGTGCCAGCAGCCCACTCCCCCGGCAGCCCCAGCATTTT. Its protein product is CASSPLPRQPQHF.

V and J are TRBV3-1 and TRBJ1-1, with 12 nucleotides matching TRBD1. CDR3 length: 16 residues. Germline lookup yields CDR1 LGHDT and CDR2 YNNKEL (reference sequence). The V and J ends lost 3 bases and 7 bases, in that order; junction bases with no gene match: 9. The DNA for the CDR3 is TGTGCCAGCAGCCACGCCCCGGGACAGGGGGCAGGTGAAGCTTTCTTT. Encoded protein: CASSHAPGQGAGEAFF.

The chain couples TRBV5-1 to TRBJ2-7, with 12 bases aligning to TRBD2. The junction had 4 bases not matched to a gene; V was cut back by 3 bases and J by 0 bases. Germline V lookup: CDR1 SGHRS, CDR2 YFSETQ. The CDR3 is 16 residues long. Here the CDR3 DNA reads TGCGCCAGCAGCTCACTGACTAGCGGGAGCTCCTACGAGCAGTACTTC. Encoded protein: CASSSLTSGSSYEQYF.

The table lists this clonotype with a count of one. V is TRBV7-2 and J is TRBJ2-1, with D possibly TRBD2 on 5 matching bases. V was clipped by 5 bases and J by 5 bases, with 16 bases between them. There are 15 residues in the CDR3. Germline V lookup: CDR1 SGHTA, CDR2 FQGNSA. CDR3 residues: CASSPRGSAHNEQFF. The CDR3 nucleotides read TGTGCCAGCAGCCCCCGGGGTAGCGCGCACAATGAGCAGTTCTTC.

This clonotype was observed a single time. This chain joins TRBV20-1 and TRBJ2-3; 9 bases match TRBD2. The CDR3 length is 16 residues. With V trimmed by 0 bases and J by 2 bases, 6 bases remained unmatched. Germline CDR1 and CDR2: DFQATT and SNEGSKA (reference sequence). The CDR3 here is CSARDLLAGYTDTQYF. DNA for the CDR3: TGCAGTGCTAGAGATTTACTAGCGGGCTACACAGATACGCAGTATTTT.

The J gene is TRBJ1-5, the V gene TRBV20-1; perhaps TRBD1 as D (5 bases). The V end lost 0 bases, the J end lost 6 bases, and 15 bases lay between the germline ends. The CDR3 covers 15 residues. Germline CDR1 is DFQATT and CDR2 is SNEGSKA (reference sequence). CDR3 region: CSARDAAGGSQPQHF. The CDR3 DNA sequence: TGCAGTGCTAGAGATGCAGCTGGGGGGAGTCAGCCCCAGCATTTT.

CDR3 sequence (DNA): TGTGCCTTCCGGGGCGCCGGGGGGGATACGCAGTATTTT. Amino acids: CAFRGAGGDTQYF. V usage is TRBV6-6 and J usage is TRBJ2-3; 7 nucleotides match TRBD2. Looked up from germline, CDR1 is MNHNY and CDR2 is SVGAGI (reference sequence). The CDR3 is 13 amino acids. The V and J ends lost 11 bases and 6 bases, in that order; junction bases with no gene match: 11.

The chain employs TRBV18 and TRBJ1-1; TRBD1 is a possible D gene (6 bases). This CDR3 spans 16 amino acids. CDR1 is KGHSH and CDR2 is LQKENI in the germline V gene. Trimming took 1 base from V and 4 from J, leaving 16 bases between them. CDR3 region: CASSPRQQGLGTEAFF. CDR3 in DNA: TGTGCCAGCTCACCACGGCAACAGGGCCTGGGCACTGAAGCTTTCTTT.

The CDR3 here is CASSHDRERGYTF. The CDR3 DNA reads as TGCGCCAGCAGCCATGACCGGGAGCGAGGCTACACCTTC. The chain recombines TRBV4-1 with TRBJ1-2; the D is unclear. Germline CDR1 is MGHRA and CDR2 is YSYEKL. This CDR3 spans 13 amino acids. The germline V and J ends were trimmed by 3 bases and 8 bases, with 13 bases remaining between them.

The chain uses TRBV4-1 and TRBJ1-1; no clear D. The CDR3 sequence is 14 residues long. V lost 0 bases, J lost 4 bases, and 9 bases lay in between. Germline-derived CDR1 and CDR2 are MGHRA and YSYEKL. CDR3 in amino acids: CASSQEGASTEAFF. The CDR3 DNA sequence: TGCGCCAGCAGCCAAGAAGGAGCCAGCACTGAAGCTTTCTTT.

This chain joins TRBV29-1 and TRBJ2-4; the match to TRBD2 covers 7 bases. The germline V gene encodes CDR1 SQVTM and CDR2 ANQGSEA. This CDR3 has 14 amino acids. V was pared by 5 bases and J by 5 bases, with 9 bases of the junction left unmatched. The CDR3 bases are TGCAGCGTTTCGTCCCTAGCGGACCAAAACATTCAGTACTTC. This codes for CSVSSLADQNIQYF.

The J gene is TRBJ1-1, the V gene TRBV15, with D perhaps TRBD1 (6 bases). The CDR3 has 15 amino acids. In germline, CDR1 is LNHNV, CDR2 YYDKDF (reference sequence). V was trimmed by 0 bases and J by 6 bases, leaving 14 bases between them. This chain's CDR3 is CATSREGGVAAEAFF. CDR3 bases: TGTGCCACCAGCAGAGAAGGGGGAGTAGCGGCTGAAGCTTTCTTT. Combining the CDR3 with reference TRBV15 and TRBJ1-1 gives the whole variable domain DAMVIQNPRYQVTQFGKPVTLSCSQTLNHNVMYWYQQKSSQAPKLLFHYYDKDFNNEADTPDNFQSRRPNTSFCFLDIRSPGLGDTAMYLCATSREGGVAAEAFFGQGTRLTVV.

The DNA of the CDR3 is TGTGCCAGCACCCACCTCGCGGGGCGGGGTGGCAATAGCAATCAGCCCCAGCATTTT. It specifies CASTHLAGRGGNSNQPQHF. The rearrangement joins TRBV7-9 to TRBJ1-5; TRBD1 might be the D (5 bases). CDR3 length equals 19 residues. Per germline, CDR1 SEHNR and CDR2 FQNEAQ (reference sequence). The V and J ends lost 7 bases and 0 bases respectively, with 25 bases between them. Complete variable domain (other parts from reference TRBV7-9 and TRBJ1-5): DTGVSQNPRHKITKRGQNVTFRCDPISEHNRLYWYRQTLGQGPEFLTYFQNEAQLEKSRLLSDRFSAERPKGSFSTLEIQRTEQGDSAMYLCASTHLAGRGGNSNQPQHFGDGTRLSIL.

V usage is TRBV14 and J usage is TRBJ2-1; TRBD2 matches at 10 bases. V lost 0 bases to trimming and J lost 10 bases; unmatched junction nucleotides: 9. The CDR3 runs 16 residues. CDR1 is SGHDN, CDR2 FVKESK, per germline. The CDR3 DNA is TGTGCCAGCAGCCAAGATCTAGCGGGAGACTTTTTAGAGCAGTTCTTC. Amino acid sequence: CASSQDLAGDFLEQFF.

The genes are TRBV3-1 and TRBJ2-5, with D possibly being TRBD2 (6 bases). V dropped 2 bases and J dropped 4 bases, with 26 bases sitting between them. CDR1 and CDR2 (germline): LGHDT, YNNKEL (reference sequence). The CDR3 totals 19 residues. CDR3 DNA: TGTGCCAGCAGCCAACAAGGACATATCCGGGAGAGGTGTCGAGAGACCCAGTACTTC. It is translated as CASSQQGHIRERCRETQYF.

The genes are TRBV29-1 and TRBJ2-5; no clear D gene. The V gene's germline CDR1 is SQVTM and CDR2 ANQGSEA. This CDR3 spans 13 amino acids. V lost 1 base and J 4 bases, leaving 10 bases between the germline ends. The CDR3 sequence is CSVEAISGETQYF. In DNA, the CDR3 is TGCAGCGTTGAAGCGATCAGTGGAGAGACCCAGTACTTC.

V usage is TRBV20-1 and J usage is TRBJ2-7; D not certain. Germline CDR1 DFQATT, CDR2 SNEGSKA (reference sequence). This CDR3 comprises 13 residues. V gave up 0 bases and J gave up 3 bases, with 9 bases separating them. The CDR3 spells CSARDGAGYEQYF. The CDR3 coding sequence is TGCAGTGCTAGAGATGGTGCCGGCTACGAGCAGTACTTC.

This sequence joins TRBV4-3 and TRBJ2-7, with 11 bases matching TRBD1. The length of the CDR3 is 17 residues. V gave up 3 bases and J gave up 2 bases; unmatched junction bases: 9. Germline V lookup: CDR1 LGHNA, CDR2 YSLEER. In nucleotides, the CDR3 is TGCGCCAGCAGCCAGCGGCCGGGACAGGGGGTCCCCTACGAGCAGTACTTC. Amino acids: CASSQRPGQGVPYEQYF.

This chain links TRBV25-1 with TRBJ1-3, with no clear D. The germline V gene encodes CDR1 MGHDK and CDR2 SYGVNS. Trimming removed 2 bases from V and 2 bases from J, with 10 bases in between. The CDR3 is 15 residues long. CDR3 sequence: CASSEPDWTGNTIYF. For the CDR3, the DNA is TGTGCCAGCAGTGAACCCGACTGGACTGGAAACACCATATATTTT.

The rearrangement uses TRBV12-3 or TRBV12-4 and TRBJ2-2; D may be TRBD2 (6 bases). V was cut by 4 bases and J by 2 bases, with 17 bases left in between. The CDR3 has 17 amino acids. CDR3: CASSSEFAGTNTGELFF. CDR3 nucleotide sequence: TGTGCCAGCAGTTCGGAGTTTGCGGGAACCAACACCGGGGAGCTGTTTTTT.

This chain connects TRBV5-6 to TRBJ1-2, with TRBD1 matching 9 bases. With V trimmed by 0 bases and J by 3 bases, 0 bases remained unmatched. The CDR3 covers 14 residues. Germline V lookup: CDR1 SGHDT, CDR2 YYEEEE. CDR3 DNA: TGTGCCAGCAGCTTGGGGGACAGGGACTATGGCTACACCTTC. The encoded protein is CASSLGDRDYGYTF.

The chain uses TRBV7-2 and TRBJ2-3, with D possibly TRBD1 on 7 matching bases. V was pared by 3 bases and J by 5 bases, with 12 bases between. CDR3 size: 14 residues. Germline V gives CDR1 SGHTA, CDR2 FQGNSA. CDR3 sequence: CASSFVQGGDTQYF. The CDR3 DNA reads TGTGCCAGCAGCTTTGTGCAGGGGGGAGATACGCAGTATTTT.

V gene TRBV30 combines with J gene TRBJ1-2; TRBD1 aligns across 7 bases. Germline V gives CDR1 GTSNPN, CDR2 SVGIG (reference sequence). Trimming removed 4 bases from V and 9 bases from J; junction bases left unmatched: 8. The CDR3 totals 12 residues. This CDR3 reads CAWKMGQWSYTF. DNA of the CDR3: TGTGCCTGGAAAATGGGACAGTGGAGCTACACCTTC.

The J gene is TRBJ1-1, the V gene TRBV25-1; D perhaps matches TRBD1 (6 bases). The CDR3 has 12 residues. The V gene lost 6 bases and the J gene lost 7 bases, with 12 bases spanning the gap. Germline CDR1 and CDR2: MGHDK and SYGVNS. The CDR3 reads CASRRGGIEAFF. CDR3 in DNA: TGTGCCAGCAGGAGGGGGGGGATTGAAGCTTTCTTT.

The rearrangement joins TRBV29-1 to TRBJ1-5, with a possible D match to TRBD1 (5 bases). This CDR3 spans 13 amino acids. V was trimmed by 8 bases and J by 3 bases, leaving 14 bases between them. The germline V gene encodes CDR1 SQVTM and CDR2 ANQGSEA. For the CDR3, the DNA is TGCAGCACCGGGGACTCAGACAATCAGCCCCAGCATTTT. It is translated as CSTGDSDNQPQHF. The full variable domain, rest sourced from reference TRBV29-1 and TRBJ1-5, is SAVISQKPSRDICQRGTSLTIQCQVDSQVTMMFWYRQQPGQSLTLIATANQGSEATYESGFVIDKFPISRPNLTFSTLTVSNMSPEDSSIYLCSTGDSDNQPQHFGDGTRLSIL.

The genes are TRBV7-8 and TRBJ1-1; 7 bases line up with TRBD1. CDR3 length: 15 amino acids. The germline gives CDR1 SGHVS, CDR2 FQNEAQ. Trimming took 6 bases from V and 0 from J; bases not matched to a gene: 7. The CDR3 loop is CASSWDRSMNTEAFF. CDR3 in DNA: TGTGCCAGCAGTTGGGACAGATCTATGAACACTGAAGCTTTCTTT.

The V gene is TRBV18, the J gene TRBJ2-3; TRBD2 aligns across 8 bases. The CDR3 runs to 16 residues. Germline V gives CDR1 KGHSH, CDR2 LQKENI. V gave up 2 bases and J gave up 3 bases; unmatched junction bases: 7. In DNA, the CDR3 is TGTGCCAGCTCACCAACTTGGGGCGGGAGGACAGATACGCAGTATTTT. Translated, it gives CASSPTWGGRTDTQYF.

This chain joins TRBV28 and TRBJ2-7; D remains ambiguous. There are 15 residues in the CDR3. CDR1 is MDHEN, CDR2 SYDVKM, per germline. Trimming took off 6 bases at V and 0 bases at J, with 15 bases between the two ends. CDR3 residues: CASRPTVHSSYEQYF. The CDR3 DNA reads as TGTGCCAGCAGACCTACAGTCCATTCCTCCTACGAGCAGTACTTC.

This rearrangement joins TRBV2 to TRBJ1-5; maybe TRBD1 (5 bases). Trimming removed 1 base at V and 6 bases at J, with 13 bases between. Germline values: CDR1 SNHLY, CDR2 FYNNEI. The CDR3 runs 15 residues. CDR3 sequence reads: CASSEGQDGTQPQHF. Written as DNA, the CDR3 is TGTGCCAGCAGTGAAGGGCAGGATGGGACTCAGCCCCAGCATTTT.

The chain recombines TRBV19 with TRBJ1-2; D not resolved. Trimming removed 0 bases at V and 6 bases at J, with 14 bases between. Germline V gene lookup returns CDR1 LNHDA and CDR2 SQIVND (reference sequence). CDR3 length: 15 residues. The CDR3 sequence: CASSIDRSLWNGYTF. The CDR3 DNA reads as TGTGCCAGTAGTATAGATCGCAGCCTTTGGAATGGCTACACCTTC.